This entry features one T cell receptor (beta chain) sequence. As originally analysed: Amplification of reference gene primers was used by the study to estimate nucleated cell counts. Profiling relied on immunoSEQ multiplex PCR, and the TCRdb table lists in-frame clones only, not all of them. V and J calls and clone size follow that table, whereas D and trimming were derived from the DNA. The sample holds about 110,000 clones; 88% are singletons and the top ten take over 2%. These data come from a study of blood T cell repertoires in COVID-19. About the research overall: The United States, Italy and Spain provided the acute and convalescent COVID-19 samples. Sample material is recorded as cDNA or gDNA derived from T cells, B-cell-depleted T cells, or PBMCs.

This receptor was identified in a human donor in a cohort sampled during active COVID-19. Source material: peripheral blood.

The CDR3 DNA sequence: TGCGCCAGCAGCCAAGATGGCATCTATGGCTACACCTTC. Translated: CASSQDGIYGYTF. The J gene is TRBJ1-2, the V gene TRBV4-1; no clear D gene. Per germline, CDR1 MGHRA and CDR2 YSYEKL. V was pared by 0 bases and J by 4 bases, with 6 bases between. The CDR3 covers 13 residues.